This T cell receptor (beta chain) was sequenced for a study of OX40 agonist ivuxolimab in advanced cancers. Study as a whole: Therapy given before enrollment (anti-PD-1, anti-PD-L1 or anti-CTLA-4) was allowed, and around 40% had some. Partial responses were achieved by three patients, one with hepatocellular carcinoma and two with cutaneous melanoma.

Libraries were prepared by immunoSEQ multiplex PCR; TCRdb keeps only in-frame clonotypes and omits some of them. This sample yields about 28,000 clones, of which roughly 86% are seen a single time; 25% belongs to the top ten. A word on this clone: The antigen is undetermined.

The CDR3 has 15 amino acids. The V and J ends lost 2 bases and 6 bases respectively, with 14 bases between them. Germline-derived CDR1 and CDR2 are MGHRA and YSYEKL. General study findings and limits: Low normalized T-cell clonal expansion was also seen in some nonresponders.

Source: CD4+ or CD8+ T cells sorted from blood, taken in a trial of the OX40 agonist ivuxolimab. The chain links TRBV4-1 to TRBJ2-1; D might be TRBD2 (5 bases). The sequence was collected from an adult with an advanced solid tumor such as melanoma, head and neck, liver or kidney cancer. CDR3 loop: CASSQLTLGSNEQFF. CDR3 nucleotides: TGCGCCAGCAGCCAACTAACACTAGGGAGCAATGAGCAGTTCTTC.